This T cell receptor beta chain is from a study of blood T cells in healthy people across ages. Regarding the study as a whole: There were more naive CD4+ cells and higher diversity in long-lived donors than in aged donors. Age brought a roughly linear fall in TCR beta diversity measured per million T cells.

Germline assignment: CDR1 DFQATT and CDR2 SNEGSKA (reference sequence). Trimming took 1 base from V and 8 from J, leaving 15 bases between them. CDR3 size: 14 residues. Using a J-beta primer mix together with a sample-barcoded 5' primer, a second PCR was run for roughly 6 to 12 cycles. TCRdb reprocessed the 5' RACE reads via MiXCR and lists one record per CDR3 protein. The sample shows around 990,000 distinct CDR3 sequences, 20% to 25% of them seen only once. As for this clonotype: Antigen: not known.

Total RNA, at least 5 micrograms per sample, was extracted from PBMCs. A further study also used this sample, focusing on T cells of mothers and their children. From that second work: Detection yielded no persistent microchimeric T cell clones.

The TCR originated in a girl aged 2 to 9 in good health. This rearrangement joins TRBV20-1 to TRBJ2-1; D could derive from TRBD1 or TRBD2 (6 bases each). Material for sequencing was blood. The CDR3 loop is CSARAGLGGDEQFF. The CDR3 DNA reads TGCAGTGCTAGAGCCGGGCTCGGGGGCGATGAGCAGTTCTTC.